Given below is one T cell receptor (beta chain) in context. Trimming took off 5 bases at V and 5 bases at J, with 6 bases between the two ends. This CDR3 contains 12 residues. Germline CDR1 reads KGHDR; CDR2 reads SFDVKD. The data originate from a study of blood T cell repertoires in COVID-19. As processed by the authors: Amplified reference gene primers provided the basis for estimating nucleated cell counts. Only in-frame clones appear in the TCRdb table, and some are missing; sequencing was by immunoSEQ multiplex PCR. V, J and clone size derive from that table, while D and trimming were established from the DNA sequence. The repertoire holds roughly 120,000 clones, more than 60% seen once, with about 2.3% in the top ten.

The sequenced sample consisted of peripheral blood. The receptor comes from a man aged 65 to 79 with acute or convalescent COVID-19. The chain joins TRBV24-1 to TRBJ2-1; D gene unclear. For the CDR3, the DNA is TGTGCCACCAGTGGTCTTAACAATGAGCAGTTCTTC. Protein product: CATSGLNNEQFF.